This T cell receptor (beta chain) derives from a study of cytotoxic CD8 clonotypes in ibrutinib-treated CLL. Study summary: Partial responses numbered about 24 and complete responses 2; after a median around 68 months, 14 stayed remitted and about twelve progressed. General study points: Whereas clonality rose at ibrutinib response, it declined toward baseline at progression.

The CDR3 has 16 residues. From germline, CDR1 is SGHAT and CDR2 FQNNGV. V trimming: 1 base; J trimming: 1 base; junction bases outside the gene matches: 3. Sequenced by immunoSEQ multiplex PCR; TCRdb stores in-frame clones only, minus some. The sample has 200,000 to 250,000 clones; nearly 80% are singletons. Regarding this clone: The target antigen is unknown.

Cryopreserved PBMCs provided around 2 micrograms of genomic DNA for the TCR beta libraries. Specimen: PBMCs, collected after 12 months of ibrutinib treatment. This sequence was found in a human donor with chronic lymphocytic leukemia. The rearrangement joins TRBV11-2 to TRBJ1-5, with 8 bases fitting TRBD1. CDR3: CASSLAGGISNQPQHF. CDR3 bases: TGTGCCAGCAGCTTAGCAGGGGGCATAAGCAATCAGCCCCAGCATTTT.